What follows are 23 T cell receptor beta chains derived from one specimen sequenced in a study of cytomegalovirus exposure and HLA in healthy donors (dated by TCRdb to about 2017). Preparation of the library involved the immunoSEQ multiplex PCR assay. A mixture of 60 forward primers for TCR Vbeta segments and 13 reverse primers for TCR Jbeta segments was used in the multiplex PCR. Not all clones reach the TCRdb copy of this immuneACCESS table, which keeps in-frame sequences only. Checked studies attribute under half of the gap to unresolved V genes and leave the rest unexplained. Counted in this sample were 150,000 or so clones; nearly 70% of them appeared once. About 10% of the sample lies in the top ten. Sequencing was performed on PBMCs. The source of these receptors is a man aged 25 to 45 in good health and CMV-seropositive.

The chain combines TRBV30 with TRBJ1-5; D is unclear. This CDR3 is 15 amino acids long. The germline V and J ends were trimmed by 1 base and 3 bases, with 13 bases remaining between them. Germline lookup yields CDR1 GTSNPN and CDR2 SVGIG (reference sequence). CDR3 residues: CAWSGLAANNQPQHF. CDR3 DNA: TGTGCCTGGAGTGGTCTGGCGGCAAACAATCAGCCCCAGCATTTT. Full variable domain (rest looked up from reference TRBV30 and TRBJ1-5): SQTIHQWPATLVQPVGSPLSLECTVEGTSNPNLYWYRQAAGRGLQLLFYSVGIGQISSEVPQNLSASRPQDRQFILSSKKLLLSDSGFYLCAWSGLAANNQPQHFGDGTRLSIL.

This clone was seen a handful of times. CDR3 region: CASSRGRVSTGELFF. The CDR3, as DNA: TGTGCCAGTAGTAGGGGGAGGGTTTCCACCGGGGAGCTGTTTTTT. The J gene is TRBJ2-2, the V gene TRBV19, with TRBD2 identical over 7 bases. J gave up 4 bases and V 4 bases, and 6 bases lay outside the gene matches. Germline-derived CDR1 and CDR2 are LNHDA and SQIVND (reference sequence). The CDR3 runs 15 residues.

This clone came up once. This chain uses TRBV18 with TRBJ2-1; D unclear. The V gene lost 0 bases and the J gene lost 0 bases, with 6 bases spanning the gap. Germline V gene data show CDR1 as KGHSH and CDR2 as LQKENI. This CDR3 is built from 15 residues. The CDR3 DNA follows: TGTGCCAGCTCACCACCGGAGAGCTCCTACAATGAGCAGTTCTTC. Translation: CASSPPESSYNEQFF.

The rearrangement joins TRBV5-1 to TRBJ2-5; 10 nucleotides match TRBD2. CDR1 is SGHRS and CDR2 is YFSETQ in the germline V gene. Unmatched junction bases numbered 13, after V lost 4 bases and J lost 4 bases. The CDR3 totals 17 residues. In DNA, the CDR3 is TGCGCCAGCAGCACACGGACTAGCGGCACGGGGCGAGAGACCCAGTACTTC. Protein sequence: CASSTRTSGTGRETQYF.

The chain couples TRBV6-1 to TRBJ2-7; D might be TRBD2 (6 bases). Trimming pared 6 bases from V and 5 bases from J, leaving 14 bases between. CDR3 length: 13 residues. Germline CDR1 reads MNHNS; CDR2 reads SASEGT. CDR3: CASRNGRDDEQYF. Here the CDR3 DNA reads TGTGCCAGCAGGAACGGGAGAGACGACGAGCAGTACTTC.

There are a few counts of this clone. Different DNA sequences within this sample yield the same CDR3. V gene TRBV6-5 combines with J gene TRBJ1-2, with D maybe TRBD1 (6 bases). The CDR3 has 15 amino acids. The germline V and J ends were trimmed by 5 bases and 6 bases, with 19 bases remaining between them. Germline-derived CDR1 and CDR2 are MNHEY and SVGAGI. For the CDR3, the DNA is TGTGCCAGCAGTCCCCCTCAGGGGCTTGTGGATGGCTACACCTTC. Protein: CASSPPQGLVDGYTF.

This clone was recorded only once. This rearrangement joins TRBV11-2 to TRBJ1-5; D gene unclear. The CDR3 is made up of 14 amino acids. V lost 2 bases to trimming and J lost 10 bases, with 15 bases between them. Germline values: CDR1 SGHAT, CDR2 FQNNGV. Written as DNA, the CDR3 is TGTGCCAGCAGCTTATCGGAGGGTCTCTCTCCCCAGCATTTT. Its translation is CASSLSEGLSPQHF.

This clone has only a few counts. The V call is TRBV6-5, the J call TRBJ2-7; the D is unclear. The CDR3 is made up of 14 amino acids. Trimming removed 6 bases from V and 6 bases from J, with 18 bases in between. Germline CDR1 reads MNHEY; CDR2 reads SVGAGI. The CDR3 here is CASSPESEGFEQYF. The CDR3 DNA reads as TGTGCCAGCAGCCCAGAAAGCGAAGGCTTCGAGCAGTACTTC.

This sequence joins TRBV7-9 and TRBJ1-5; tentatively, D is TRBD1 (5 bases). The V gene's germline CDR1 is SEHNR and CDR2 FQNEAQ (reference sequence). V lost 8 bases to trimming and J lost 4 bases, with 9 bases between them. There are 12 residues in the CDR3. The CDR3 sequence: CASPGNNQPQHF. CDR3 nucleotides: TGTGCCAGCCCAGGGAATAATCAGCCCCAGCATTTT.

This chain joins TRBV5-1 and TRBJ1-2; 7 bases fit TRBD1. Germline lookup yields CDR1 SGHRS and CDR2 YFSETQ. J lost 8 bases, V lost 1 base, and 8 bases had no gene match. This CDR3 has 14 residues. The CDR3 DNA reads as TGCGCCAGCAGCTTGCTCATCGACAGGGCGGGCTACACCTTC. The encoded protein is CASSLLIDRAGYTF.

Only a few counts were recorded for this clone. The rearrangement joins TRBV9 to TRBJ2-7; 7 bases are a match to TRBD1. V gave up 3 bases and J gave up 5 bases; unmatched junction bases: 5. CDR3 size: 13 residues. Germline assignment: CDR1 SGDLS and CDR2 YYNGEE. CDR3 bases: TGTGCCAGCAGCGGGGGGACAGCTCACGAGCAGTACTTC. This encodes CASSGGTAHEQYF.

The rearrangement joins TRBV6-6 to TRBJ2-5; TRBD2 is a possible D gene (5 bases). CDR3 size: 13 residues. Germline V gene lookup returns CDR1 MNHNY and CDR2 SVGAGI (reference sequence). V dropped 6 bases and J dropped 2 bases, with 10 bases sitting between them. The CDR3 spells CASSPEVQETQYF. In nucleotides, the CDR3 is TGTGCCAGCAGCCCGGAGGTTCAAGAGACCCAGTACTTC.

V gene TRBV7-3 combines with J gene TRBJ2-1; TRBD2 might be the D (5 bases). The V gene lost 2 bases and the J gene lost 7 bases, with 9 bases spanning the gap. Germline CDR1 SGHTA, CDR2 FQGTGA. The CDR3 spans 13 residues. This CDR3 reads CASSLLGGNEQFF. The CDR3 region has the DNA TGTGCCAGCAGCTTATTAGGCGGGAATGAGCAGTTCTTC.

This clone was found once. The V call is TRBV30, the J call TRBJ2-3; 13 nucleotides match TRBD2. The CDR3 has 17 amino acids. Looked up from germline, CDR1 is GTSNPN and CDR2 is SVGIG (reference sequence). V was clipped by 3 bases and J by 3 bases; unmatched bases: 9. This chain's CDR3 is CAWSRYRTSGSTDTQYF. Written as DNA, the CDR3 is TGTGCCTGGAGCCGTTATCGGACTAGCGGGAGTACAGATACGCAGTATTTT.

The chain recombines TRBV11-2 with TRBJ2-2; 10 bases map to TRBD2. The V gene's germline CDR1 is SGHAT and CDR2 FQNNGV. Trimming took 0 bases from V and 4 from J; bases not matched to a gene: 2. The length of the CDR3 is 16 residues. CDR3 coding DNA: TGTGCCAGCAGCTTAGATCGGACTAGCGGCACCGGGGAGCTGTTTTTT. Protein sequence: CASSLDRTSGTGELFF.

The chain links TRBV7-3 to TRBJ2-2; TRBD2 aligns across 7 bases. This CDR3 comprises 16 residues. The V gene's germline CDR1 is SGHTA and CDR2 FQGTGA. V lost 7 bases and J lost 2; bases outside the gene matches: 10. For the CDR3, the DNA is TGTGCCAGCAACTACCTGGGAGGGGATAACACCGGGGAGCTGTTTTTT. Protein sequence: CASNYLGGDNTGELFF.

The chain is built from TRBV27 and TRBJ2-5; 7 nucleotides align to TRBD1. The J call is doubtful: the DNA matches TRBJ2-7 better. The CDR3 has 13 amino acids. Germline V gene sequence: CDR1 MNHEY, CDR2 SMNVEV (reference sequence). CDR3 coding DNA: TGTGCCAGCTCCGGGACAGATGCCTACGAGCAGTACTTC. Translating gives CASSGTDAYEQYF.

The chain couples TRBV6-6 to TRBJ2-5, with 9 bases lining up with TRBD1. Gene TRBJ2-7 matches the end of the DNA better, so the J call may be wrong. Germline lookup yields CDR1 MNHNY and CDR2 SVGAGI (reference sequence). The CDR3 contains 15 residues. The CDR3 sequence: CASSYSRDRVYEQYF. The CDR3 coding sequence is TGTGCCAGCAGTTACTCCCGGGACAGGGTGTACGAGCAGTACTTC.

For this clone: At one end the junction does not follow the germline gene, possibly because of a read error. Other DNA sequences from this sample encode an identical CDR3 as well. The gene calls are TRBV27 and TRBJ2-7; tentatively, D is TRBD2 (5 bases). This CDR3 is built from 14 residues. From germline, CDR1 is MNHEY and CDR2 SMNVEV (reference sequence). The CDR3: CASSLSGYYYEQYF. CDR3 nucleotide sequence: TGCGCCAGCAGTTTAAGCGGTTACTACTACGAGCAGTACTTC.

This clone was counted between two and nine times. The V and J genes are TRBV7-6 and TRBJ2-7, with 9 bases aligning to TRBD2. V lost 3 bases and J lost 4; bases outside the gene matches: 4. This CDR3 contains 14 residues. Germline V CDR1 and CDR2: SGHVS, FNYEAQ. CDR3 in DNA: TGTGCCAGCAGCTTTAGCGGGAGCCCGTACGAGCAGTACTTC. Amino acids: CASSFSGSPYEQYF.

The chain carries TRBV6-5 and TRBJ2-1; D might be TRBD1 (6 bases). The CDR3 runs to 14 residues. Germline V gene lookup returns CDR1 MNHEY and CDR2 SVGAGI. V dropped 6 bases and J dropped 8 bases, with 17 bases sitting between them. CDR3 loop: CASSQGIMVDEQFF. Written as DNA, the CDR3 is TGTGCCAGCAGCCAGGGGATTATGGTAGATGAGCAGTTCTTC.

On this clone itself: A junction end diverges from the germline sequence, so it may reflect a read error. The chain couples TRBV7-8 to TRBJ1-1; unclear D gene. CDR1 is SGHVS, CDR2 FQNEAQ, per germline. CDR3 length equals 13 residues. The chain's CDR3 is CAGSRPPGHEAFF. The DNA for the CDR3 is TGTGCCGGCAGCCGGCCCCCTGGGCATGAAGCTTTCTTT.

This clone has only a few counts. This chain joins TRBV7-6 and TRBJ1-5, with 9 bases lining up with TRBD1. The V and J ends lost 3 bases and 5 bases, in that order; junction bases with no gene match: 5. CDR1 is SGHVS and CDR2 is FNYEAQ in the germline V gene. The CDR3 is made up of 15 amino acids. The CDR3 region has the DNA TGTGCCAGCAGCTTCGACAGGGGGAGCCATCAGCCCCAGCATTTT. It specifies CASSFDRGSHQPQHF. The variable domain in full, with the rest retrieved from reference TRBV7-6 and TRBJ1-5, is GAGVSQSPRYKVTKRGQDVALRCDPISGHVSLYWYRQALGQGPEFLTYFNYEAQQDKSGLPNDRFSAERPEGSISTLTIQRTEQRDSAMYRCASSFDRGSHQPQHFGDGTRLSIL.